This T cell receptor beta chain was documented in a study of blood T cell repertoires in COVID-19. Study as a whole: Sources were T cells, B-cell-depleted T cells, or PBMCs; the material itself was cDNA or gDNA.

CDR1 and CDR2 (germline): SGHRS, YFSETQ. J lost 0 bases, V lost 0 bases, and 9 bases had no gene match. The CDR3 is 18 amino acids. In the study's own analysis: Reference gene primer amplification gave nucleated cell count estimates. TCRdb keeps only in-frame clones here, not all; method: immunoSEQ multiplex PCR. V and J calls and clone size are copied from that table; D and trimming were computed from the DNA. Here the sample spans 65,000 to 90,000 clones, roughly four fifths being singletons. This TCR was sampled from a woman aged 60-70 years with acute or convalescent COVID-19. The chain uses TRBV5-1 and TRBJ2-1; the match to TRBD1 covers 7 bases. Sequenced: peripheral blood. This CDR3 reads CASSLGPRQGFSYNEQFF. CDR3 bases: TGCGCCAGCAGCTTGGGCCCCAGACAGGGCTTCTCCTACAATGAGCAGTTCTTC.